The next 23 T cell receptor beta chains were all read from a single sample in a study of tumor-infiltrating lymphocytes in primary liver carcinoma. The tissue used was unsorted bulk material of about 19-33 mg. RNA and DNA were co-extracted from it with the AllPrep DNA/RNA mini kit. From 500 ng of total RNA, TCR beta-specific cDNA was reverse-transcribed using a constant-region primer. ARM-PCR, slightly modified, supplied the TCR beta libraries through three nested multiplex PCR rounds. TRBV1-TRBV30 forward primers paired with a C-beta reverse primer drove the first two PCR rounds, about 9 cycles each. TCRdb processed the multiplex PCR reads anew with MiXCR; each CDR3 protein has one entry. This sample has more than 70,000 distinct CDR3 sequences; 60% to 75% occur once, and the top ten carry approximately 20%. The sequencing sample was made of liver tumor tissue from sampling region 1. Subset in this sample: tumor region T1, superior pole. Receptors were obtained from a man aged 40-49 years with primary liver carcinoma and hepatitis B virus infection.

J is TRBJ2-1 and V is TRBV2; D call uncertain. This CDR3 has 13 amino acids. Germline lookup yields CDR1 SNHLY and CDR2 FYNNEI. The V end was cut by 6 bases, the J end by 5 bases, with 11 bases between. The CDR3: CASRFTSNNEQFF. The CDR3 region has the DNA TGTGCCAGCAGGTTTACGTCGAACAATGAGCAGTTCTTC.

Turning to this clonotype: A much bigger clone sits one base away, suggesting this may be a read error. The chain combines TRBV5-1 with TRBJ2-5; 13 positions agree with TRBD2. CDR3 length: 15 amino acids. Germline loops: CDR1 SGHRS, CDR2 YFSETQ. CDR3 region: CASSTGTSGKEAQYF. In nucleotides, the CDR3 is TGCGCCAGCAGCACCGGGACTAGCGGGAAAGAGGCCCAGTACTTC. Supplemented by reference TRBV5-1 and TRBJ2-5, the full variable domain reads KAGVTQTPRYLIKTRGQQVTLSCSPISGHRSVSWYQQTPGQGLQFLFEYFSETQRNKGNFPGRFSGRQFSNSRSEMNVSTLELGDSALYLCASSTGTSGKEAQYFGPGTRLLVL.

Comments on this clonotype: The junction does not match germline at one end; this may be a read error. J is TRBJ2-3 and V is TRBV11-3; 7 bases are shared with TRBD2. This CDR3 contains 15 residues. CDR1 is SGHNT and CDR2 is YENEEA in the germline V gene. This CDR3 reads CACSLGASGKDTQYF. The CDR3 DNA reads as TGTGCCTGCAGCTTAGGGGCTAGCGGAAAGGATACTCAGTATTTT. Full variable domain (remainder filled in from reference TRBV11-3 and TRBJ2-3): EAGVVQSPRYKIIEKKQPVAFWCNPISGHNTLYWYLQNLGQGPELLIRYENEEAVDDSQLPKDRFSAERLKGVDSTLKIQPAELGDSAVYLCACSLGASGKDTQYFGPGTRLTVL.

On this clonotype: This may be a read error, as it is one base from a much larger clone. The V gene is TRBV5-1, the J gene TRBJ1-2; 8 bases line up with TRBD1. Germline assignment: CDR1 SGHRS and CDR2 YFSETQ. With V trimmed by 1 base and J by 5 bases, 4 bases remained unmatched. The CDR3 contains 14 residues. Here the CDR3 DNA reads TGCGCCAGCAGCTTGTTCGGGACAGGATATGGCTACACCTTC. This codes for CASSLFGTGYGYTF. Full variable domain (missing parts from reference TRBV5-1 and TRBJ1-2): KAGVTQTPRYLIKTRGQQVTLSCSPISGHRSVSWYQQTPGQGLQFLFEYFSETQRNKGNFPGRFSGRQFSNSRSEMNVSTLELGDSALYLCASSLFGTGYGYTFGSGTRLTVV.

In regard to this clonotype: A much larger clone differs from this one at a single base, so this may be a read error. This chain joins TRBV28 and TRBJ2-3; D is unclear. Looked up from germline, CDR1 is MDHEN and CDR2 is SYDVKM. This CDR3 has 11 amino acids. The CDR3 nucleotides are TGTGCCAGCAGTATAGGAGATATGCAGTATTTT. It encodes CASSIGDMQYF. The full variable domain, in which reference TRBV28 and TRBJ2-3 provide the parts outside the CDR3, is DVKVTQSSRYLVKRTGEKVFLECVQDMDHENMFWYRQDPGLGLRLIYFSYDVKMKEKGDIPEGYSVSREKKERFSLILESASTNQTSMYLCASSIGDMQYFGPGTRLTVL.

The chain uses TRBV6-5 and TRBJ1-3, with D tentatively TRBD1 (6 bases). Trimming removed 7 bases from V and 0 bases from J, with 16 bases in between. Germline assignment: CDR1 MNHEY and CDR2 SVGAGI. This CDR3 region has 16 residues. CDR3 residues: CASNREQGTSGNTIYF. The CDR3 DNA reads as TGTGCCAGCAATCGAGAACAGGGCACCTCTGGAAACACCATATATTTT.

This clonotype was recorded many times. The CDR3 protein is CSADLNTGELFF. CDR3 coding DNA: TGCAGCGCGGACCTAAACACCGGGGAGCTGTTTTTT. The chain is built from TRBV29-1 and TRBJ2-2, with D unresolved. The V end lost 7 bases, the J end lost 2 bases, and 8 bases lay between the germline ends. Germline CDR1 reads SQVTM; CDR2 reads ANQGSEA. The CDR3 spans 12 residues.

Only one count was recorded for this clonotype. This chain uses TRBV6-6 with TRBJ2-7, with D hard to call. This CDR3 has 16 amino acids. V was trimmed by 2 bases and J by 5 bases, leaving 19 bases between them. Looked up from germline, CDR1 is MNHNY and CDR2 is SVGAGI (reference sequence). The CDR3 nucleotides are TGTGCCAGCAGTTACAGCATGCCTAGTAGGAGCAACGAGCAGTACTTC. It translates to CASSYSMPSRSNEQYF.

As for this clonotype: This is likely a read error, given that the CDR3 carries no conserved phenylalanine or tryptophan at its end. The chain has TRBV28 and TRBJ2-7, with D possibly being TRBD2 (7 bases). CDR1 and CDR2 from the germline V gene are MDHEN and SYDVKM. The length of the CDR3 is 15 residues. V gave up 2 bases and J gave up 6 bases, with 17 bases separating them. The CDR3 protein is CASSLRGGWRGEQYY. CDR3 coding DNA: TGTGCCAGCAGTTTAAGGGGGGGCTGGAGGGGCGAGCAGTACTAC.

In its sample, this clonotype was seen many times. The chain carries TRBV29-1 and TRBJ1-1; 8 bases agree with TRBD1. Germline V gives CDR1 SQVTM, CDR2 ANQGSEA. The trim removed 2 bases at V and 4 bases at J, leaving 9 bases unmatched. The CDR3 consists of 15 residues. CDR3 loop: CSVEKRQGAGTEAFF. As DNA, the CDR3 is TGCAGCGTTGAAAAGAGGCAGGGGGCTGGCACTGAAGCTTTCTTT.

Note on this clonotype: In this CDR3 the conserved last residue, phenylalanine or tryptophan, is missing, so a read error is likely. The chain uses TRBV29-1 and TRBJ2-1; D gene unclear. Germline CDR1 is SQVTM and CDR2 is ANQGSEA. The CDR3 consists of 10 residues. Trimming left V 4 bases short and J 10 bases short, with 8 bases between. In DNA form, the CDR3 reads TGCAGCGTTGCCCCAAAAGAGCAGTTCCTC. Its translation: CSVAPKEQFL.

This clonotype was counted at least ten times. The rearrangement links TRBV5-4 to TRBJ2-5; 9 nucleotides agree with TRBD2. Germline trimming cut 3 bases from V and 1 base from J; bases unmatched to any gene: 10. This CDR3 has 17 residues. The germline V gene encodes CDR1 SGHNT and CDR2 YYREEE (reference sequence). The CDR3 DNA reads TGTGCCAGCAGCTCGGGACTAGCCCGAGAATTCCAAGAGACCCAGTACTTC. This encodes CASSSGLAREFQETQYF.

A note on this clonotype: A much bigger clone sits one base away, suggesting this may be a read error. V and J are TRBV7-9 and TRBJ2-3, with a weak D call TRBD1 (5 bases). The CDR3 consists of 13 residues. In germline, CDR1 is SEHNR, CDR2 FQNEAQ (reference sequence). This chain's CDR3 is CAGSLGASDTQYF. The CDR3 region has the DNA TGTGCCGGCAGCTTAGGGGCCTCAGATACGCAGTATTTT.

As for this clonotype: The junction departs from the called germline gene at one end, perhaps through a read error. The rearrangement joins TRBV12-3 or TRBV12-4 to TRBJ1-6; D remains unclear. The CDR3 contains 13 residues. This CDR3 reads CVSSMRRASPLHF. Here the CDR3 DNA reads TGTGTCAGCAGTATGAGAAGGGCTTCACCCCTCCACTTT.

V gene TRBV29-1 combines with J gene TRBJ2-7, with TRBD2 identical over 7 bases. Trimming took 1 base from V and 4 from J; bases not matched to a gene: 7. Germline values: CDR1 SQVTM, CDR2 ANQGSEA. The CDR3 totals 14 residues. CDR3: CSVEAGGSRYEQYF. For the CDR3, the DNA is TGCAGCGTTGAAGCGGGGGGTTCCAGGTACGAGCAGTACTTC.

This clonotype was seen repeatedly, ten times or more. The V gene is TRBV6-6, the J gene TRBJ2-1, with 13 bases fitting TRBD2. Germline CDR1 reads MNHNY; CDR2 reads SVGAGI (reference sequence). J lost 7 bases, V lost 2 bases, and 2 bases had no gene match. CDR3 length equals 15 residues. CDR3 sequence (DNA): TGTGCCAGCAGTTACACTAGCGGGAGGGGGAATGAGCAGTTCTTC. It is translated as CASSYTSGRGNEQFF.

This clonotype was found a few times. One base away lies a much larger clone, so this may be a sequencing read error. This chain links TRBV7-8 with TRBJ2-1; TRBD2 matches at 7 bases. V shed 1 base, J shed 12 bases, and the junction held 12 bases outside the gene matches. The CDR3 is 15 amino acids. From germline, CDR1 is SGHVS and CDR2 FQNEAQ. The DNA of the CDR3 is TGTGCCAGCAGCTTAGTCCCGACTAGCTACGGTGGGCAGTTCTTC. This gives the protein CASSLVPTSYGGQFF.

This clonotype was recorded a few times. The gene calls are TRBV2 and TRBJ2-7, with 8 bases matching TRBD1. The junction had 10 bases not matched to a gene; V was cut back by 5 bases and J by 4 bases. Germline V gene data show CDR1 as SNHLY and CDR2 as FYNNEI. The CDR3 is 15 amino acids. CDR3 protein: CASSPTGGFSYEQYF. As DNA, the CDR3 is TGTGCCAGCAGTCCTACAGGGGGATTCTCTTACGAGCAGTACTTC.

A remark on this clonotype: At one boundary the junction diverges from the germline segment, which might be a read error. This chain joins TRBV13 and TRBJ2-7; possible D gene TRBD2, 5 bases. The length of the CDR3 is 15 residues. Germline V gene sequence: CDR1 PRHDT, CDR2 FYEKMQ (reference sequence). CDR3 DNA: TGTGCCAGCAGCTTAGCCAGCGGCGAGGTTTACGAGGAGTACTTC. Translating gives CASSLASGEVYEEYF.

A word on this clonotype: The missing conserved phenylalanine or tryptophan at the end of this CDR3 makes a read error likely. V is TRBV10-3 and J is TRBJ1-1, with D maybe TRBD1 (5 bases). The V gene lost 2 bases and the J gene lost 0 bases, with 7 bases spanning the gap. CDR3 length: 14 amino acids. Looked up from germline, CDR1 is ENHRY and CDR2 is SYGVKD. CDR3 protein: CAISEDRVNTEAFV. As DNA, the CDR3 is TGTGCCATCAGTGAGGACAGAGTGAACACTGAAGCTTTCGTT.

In regard to this clonotype: Germline and junction disagree at one end, which may indicate a read error. V is TRBV29-1 and J is TRBJ2-2; possible D gene TRBD2, 7 bases. This CDR3 region has 15 residues. Per the germline V gene, CDR1 is SQVTM and CDR2 is ANQGSEA. CDR3 DNA sequence: TGCAGCGTTGAAGACGCTGCGGGGGCCCCCGGGGAGCTGCTTTTT. Translation: CSVEDAAGAPGELLF.

In regard to this clonotype: Because the CDR3 is missing its conserved closing phenylalanine or tryptophan, this is likely a read error. The genes are TRBV12-3 or TRBV12-4 and TRBJ2-7, with 9 bases aligning to TRBD2. This CDR3 is built from 14 residues. This CDR3 is CVSSFSGSSYEQYL. The CDR3 DNA is TGTGTCAGCAGTTTTAGCGGGAGCTCCTACGAGCAGTACTTA.

About this clonotype: Since no conserved phenylalanine or tryptophan closes the CDR3, a read error is the likely cause. The chain couples TRBV11-2 to TRBJ2-5; TRBD1 is a possible D gene (5 bases). Germline V CDR1 and CDR2: SGHAT, FQNNGV. The CDR3 totals 14 residues. CDR3 nucleotide sequence: TGTGCCAGCAGCTTAGGGACATCGCAAGGGACCCAGTACTTA. It yields the protein CASSLGTSQGTQYL.